Listed below are T cell receptor beta chains from one sample, sequenced in a study of blood T cell repertoires in COVID-19. Assay used: immunoSEQ multiplex PCR; TCRdb lists only in-frame clones, some missing. The sample includes under 300,000 clones, just under 85% of them seen just once. Sequencing input: peripheral blood. The receptors shown here come from a man aged 45-65 years with acute or convalescent COVID-19. Each CDR3 is given with its conserved first and last residue. The D gene is left open where the match is weak. Clone size, where shown, is once, few, many, or a class for clones that have expanded.

cdr3_nt cdr3_aa d_call v_call clone_size j_call cdr3_length
TGTGCCAGCAGCCCCGCAGGAGCGGGGGGGTACACCGGGGAGCTGTTTTTT CASSPAGAGGYTGELFF TRBD2 TRBV4-2 - TRBJ2-2 17
TGCGCCAGCAGCCTAAGGGGTAGCGGGGGGGATACGCAGTATTTT CASSLRGSGGDTQYF TRBD2 TRBV4-1 - TRBJ2-3 15
TGTGCCAGCAGCTTTGGTCCAGGGGGAACCGGGGAGCTGTTTTTT CASSFGPGGTGELFF TRBD1 TRBV11-3 - TRBJ2-2 15
TGTGCTAGTGGTTTGGTACAAAGGCCTTTAACTGACAGAATGAACACTGAAGCTTTCTTT CASGLVQRPLTDRMNTEAFF - TRBV12-5 few TRBJ1-1 20
TGTGCCAGCAGCTTAGTACTCTCCTACAATGAGCAGTTCTTC CASSLVLSYNEQFF - TRBV7-8 once TRBJ2-1 14
TGTGCCAGTAGGGAGGCGGGACAGGGGAGTTACGAGCAGTACTTC CASREAGQGSYEQYF TRBD1 TRBV19 once TRBJ2-7 15
TGTGCCAGCAGCTTAGTAACAGGGAGGGCTCGTACTGAAGCTTTCTTT CASSLVTGRARTEAFF - TRBV7-8 few TRBJ1-1 16
TGTGCCAGCATCGTAGGAAACACCATATATTTT CASIVGNTIYF - TRBV6-5 - TRBJ1-3 11
TGTGCCACCAGTGATTCAAACTGGGACAGCGCCACCGGGGAGCTGTTTTTT CATSDSNWDSATGELFF TRBD1 TRBV24-1 - TRBJ2-2 17
TGTGCCAGCTCACCAATAACCCTCGCGGGAGGGCCTTGGGGCACAGATACGCAGTATTTT CASSPITLAGGPWGTDTQYF TRBD2 TRBV18 - TRBJ2-3 20
TGTGCCAGCAGTTACTCGGGCAGGGGTTACGAGCAGTACTTC CASSYSGRGYEQYF - TRBV6-5 - TRBJ2-7 14
TGTGCCAGCAGTTCTACAGGGGCTGGGGGCTACACCTTC CASSSTGAGGYTF TRBD1 TRBV28 once TRBJ1-2 13
TGTGCCAGCTCACGAGAAGGACAGGCCTACGAGCAGTACTTC CASSREGQAYEQYF TRBD1 TRBV18 - TRBJ2-7 14
TGTGCCAGCAAAGAAACGGGAGTAACGCCCTACGAGCAGTACTTC CASKETGVTPYEQYF - TRBV27 - TRBJ2-7 15
TGTGCCAGCAGTTCGAGCTCCGAGCAGTACTTC CASSSSSEQYF - TRBV6-5 - TRBJ2-7 11
TGTGCCAGCAGCTTACAGGGACCAGATACGCAGTATTTT CASSLQGPDTQYF - TRBV5-6 - TRBJ2-3 13
TGTGCCAGCAGTAGGGGGACAGGGGGCGCGAAGACCCAGTACTTC CASSRGTGGAKTQYF TRBD1 TRBV27 - TRBJ2-5 15